These 30 T cell receptor beta chains were sequenced from one sample in a study of shared clonotypes between healthy human individuals. CD45RO-negative cells were positively selected for CCR7, leaving out terminally differentiated effector memory CD45RA+ cells. Using immunoSEQ multiplex PCR, the repertoire was profiled, and TCRdb retains in-frame clones only, with some absent. The repertoire has nearly 600,000 clones, about 95% of them found once; the top ten carry 0.085% to 0.11%. What was sequenced was naive CD8+ T cells sorted from blood. The receptors were gathered from a woman in her twenties or thirties in good health.

The chain employs TRBV2 and TRBJ2-5, with D tentatively TRBD1 (5 bases). V gave up 0 bases and J gave up 5 bases, with 16 bases separating them. CDR1 SNHLY and CDR2 FYNNEI come from the germline V gene. CDR3 size: 16 residues. The DNA of the CDR3 is TGTGCCAGCAGTGAAGCGAAGACAGCCTCATGGGAGACCCAGTACTTC. This gives the protein CASSEAKTASWETQYF.

This chain links TRBV7-9 with TRBJ1-2; TRBD1 matches at 10 bases. V shed 5 bases, J shed 3 bases, and the junction held 3 bases outside the gene matches. Germline V gene sequence: CDR1 SEHNR, CDR2 FQNEAQ (reference sequence). This CDR3 spans 14 amino acids. CDR3 coding DNA: TGTGCCAGCAGCCTAGGACAGGGGGACTATGGCTACACCTTC. It yields the protein CASSLGQGDYGYTF.

The chain carries TRBV2 and TRBJ2-2; D is possibly TRBD2 (6 bases). Trimming shortened V by 2 bases and J by 3 bases, and 13 bases separated the two germline ends. This CDR3 region has 16 residues. The V gene's germline CDR1 is SNHLY and CDR2 FYNNEI. The CDR3 region is CASSETSLRYTGELFF. The CDR3 DNA reads as TGTGCCAGCAGTGAAACTAGCCTTCGTTACACCGGGGAGCTGTTTTTT.

This chain uses TRBV27 with TRBJ2-5, with a possible D match to TRBD2 (5 bases). The tail of the sequence fits TRBJ2-7 better, so the J call may be wrong. CDR1 and CDR2 (germline): MNHEY, SMNVEV (reference sequence). The CDR3 spans 14 residues. CDR3 bases: TGTGCCAGCAGGCCGGGAAGGGCCGGTTACGAGCAGTACTTC. It translates to CASRPGRAGYEQYF.

The V call is TRBV27, the J call TRBJ1-2; D gene uncertain. CDR3 length equals 13 residues. CDR1 and CDR2 (germline): MNHEY, SMNVEV (reference sequence). Trimming left V 4 bases short and J 4 bases short, with 10 bases between. DNA of the CDR3: TGTGCCAGCAGTTCGGACGGAGTCTATGGCTACACCTTC. Its protein product is CASSSDGVYGYTF.

The gene calls are TRBV29-1 and TRBJ2-2; possible D gene TRBD2, 6 bases. Germline-derived CDR1 and CDR2 are SQVTM and ANQGSEA. CDR3 size: 13 residues. V was pared by 8 bases and J by 1 base, with 11 bases between. The DNA for the CDR3 is TGCAGCACTGTGGGGGGGAACACCGGGGAGCTGTTTTTT. Amino acid sequence: CSTVGGNTGELFF.

A few counts support this clone. The V and J genes are TRBV19 and TRBJ1-1; no firm D call. CDR3 length: 11 residues. Germline V CDR1 and CDR2: LNHDA, SQIVND (reference sequence). Trimming left V 5 bases short and J 7 bases short, with 8 bases between. CDR3 amino acids: CASSWQSEAFF. The CDR3 nucleotides are TGTGCCAGTAGTTGGCAGAGTGAAGCTTTCTTT. The full variable domain, with the rest looked up from reference TRBV19 and TRBJ1-1, is DGGITQSPKYLFRKEGQNVTLSCEQNLNHDAMYWYRQDPGQGLRLIYYSQIVNDFQKGDIAEGYSVSREKKESFPLTVTSAQKNPTAFYLCASSWQSEAFFGQGTRLTVV.

The V call is TRBV2, the J call TRBJ2-5; 8 bases line up with TRBD2. This CDR3 has 15 amino acids. Trimming took 1 base from V and 4 from J; bases not matched to a gene: 5. CDR1 SNHLY and CDR2 FYNNEI come from the germline V gene. Here the CDR3 DNA reads TGTGCCAGCAGTGAAGGAGCGGGAGTCCCAGAGACCCAGTACTTC. This encodes CASSEGAGVPETQYF. The whole variable domain, filled in from reference TRBV2 and TRBJ2-5, reads EPEVTQTPSHQVTQMGQEVILRCVPISNHLYFYWYRQILGQKVEFLVSFYNNEISEKSEIFDDQFSVERPDGSNFTLKIRSTKLEDSAMYFCASSEGAGVPETQYFGPGTRLLVL.

The chain links TRBV7-9 to TRBJ2-5, with D hard to call. The CDR3 has 15 amino acids. The V end lost 5 bases, the J end lost 4 bases, and 17 bases lay between the germline ends. The germline CDR1 and CDR2 sequences are SEHNR and FQNEAQ (reference sequence). Here the CDR3 DNA reads TGTGCCAGCAGCCTAGGCCCAGCCACCGGAGAGACCCAGTACTTC. Its translation: CASSLGPATGETQYF.

Comments on this clone: The sample has other DNA sequences that encode this CDR3 too. The CDR3 region has the DNA TGTGCCAGCAGCTTAGGTAGGGCTGAAGCTTTCTTT. It codes for CASSLGRAEAFF. The V gene is TRBV7-9, the J gene TRBJ1-1; D unclear. Trimming shortened V by 1 base and J by 6 bases, and 6 bases separated the two germline ends. Germline V CDR1 and CDR2: SEHNR, FQNEAQ (reference sequence). The CDR3 has 12 residues. The complete variable domain, with remaining parts taken from reference TRBV7-9 and TRBJ1-1, reads DTGVSQNPRHKITKRGQNVTFRCDPISEHNRLYWYRQTLGQGPEFLTYFQNEAQLEKSRLLSDRFSAERPKGSFSTLEIQRTEQGDSAMYLCASSLGRAEAFFGQGTRLTVV.

Here the CDR3 reads CAILPGTGAYEQYF. The CDR3 nucleotides are TGTGCCATACTCCCCGGGACTGGGGCTTACGAGCAGTACTTC. V usage is TRBV6-1 and J usage is TRBJ2-7, with a possible D match to TRBD2 (6 bases). Trimming took 10 bases from V and 4 from J, leaving 20 bases between them. Germline assignment: CDR1 MNHNS and CDR2 SASEGT. The length of the CDR3 is 14 residues.

J is TRBJ2-2 and V is TRBV6-5; 9 bases map to TRBD1. The CDR3 spans 16 residues. J gave up 5 bases and V 4 bases, and 8 bases lay outside the gene matches. Germline CDR1 and CDR2: MNHEY and SVGAGI. CDR3 loop: CASSSRPGQGTGELFF. In nucleotides, the CDR3 is TGTGCCAGCAGTTCAAGACCGGGACAGGGAACCGGGGAGCTGTTTTTT.

This rearrangement joins TRBV27 to TRBJ2-1, with TRBD2 identical over 7 bases. Germline V gene sequence: CDR1 MNHEY, CDR2 SMNVEV (reference sequence). Unmatched junction bases numbered 8, after V lost 8 bases and J lost 4 bases. The CDR3 has 14 amino acids. The CDR3 DNA reads as TGTGCCAGCGGGTGGGAGGGACCATACAATGAGCAGTTCTTC. Protein sequence: CASGWEGPYNEQFF.

The chain recombines TRBV28 with TRBJ1-5, with D unclear. The CDR3 spans 15 residues. Trimming removed 3 bases from V and 1 base from J, with 10 bases in between. CDR1 is MDHEN and CDR2 is SYDVKM in the germline V gene. In nucleotides, the CDR3 is TGTGCCAGCAGTTTTTTCCGAGGGAGCAATCAGCCCCAGCATTTT. Its translation: CASSFFRGSNQPQHF. Combining the CDR3 with reference TRBV28 and TRBJ1-5 gives the whole variable domain DVKVTQSSRYLVKRTGEKVFLECVQDMDHENMFWYRQDPGLGLRLIYFSYDVKMKEKGDIPEGYSVSREKKERFSLILESASTNQTSMYLCASSFFRGSNQPQHFGDGTRLSIL.

V is TRBV6-5 and J is TRBJ2-7; D is perhaps TRBD2 (7 bases). The CDR3 sequence is 15 residues long. CDR1 is MNHEY, CDR2 SVGAGI, per germline. V was shortened by 2 bases and J by 4 bases, with 15 bases between the two germline ends. The DNA of the CDR3 is TGTGCCAGCAGTTACAAAGGGGGGGGTCGATACGAGCAGTACTTC. This translates into CASSYKGGGRYEQYF.

The V call is TRBV10-2, the J call TRBJ2-7, with D maybe TRBD2 (6 bases). Trimming cost V 6 bases and J 3 bases, with 15 bases left between them. This CDR3 comprises 14 residues. Germline loops: CDR1 WSHSY, CDR2 SAAADI. DNA of the CDR3: TGCGCCAGCAGCGGAGGGGACCGCTTCTACGAGCAGTACTTC. It specifies CASSGGDRFYEQYF.

The gene calls are TRBV5-1 and TRBJ2-7, with 11 positions matching TRBD2. The junction had 14 bases not matched to a gene; V was cut back by 4 bases and J by 2 bases. Germline CDR1 SGHRS, CDR2 YFSETQ. The CDR3 consists of 18 residues. The CDR3 DNA reads as TGCGCCAGCAGCAGACAGGGACTAGCGGAACTCTGGCCCTACGAGCAGTACTTC. This gives the protein CASSRQGLAELWPYEQYF.

The chain links TRBV19 to TRBJ2-1, with a possible D match to TRBD2 (5 bases). The CDR3 covers 15 residues. The germline V gene has CDR1 LNHDA and CDR2 SQIVND (reference sequence). V was cut by 7 bases and J by 5 bases, with 18 bases left in between. The CDR3 here is CASNIIGGLNNEQFF. The DNA for the CDR3 is TGTGCCAGTAATATCATCGGAGGACTCAACAATGAGCAGTTCTTC.

V gene TRBV7-9 combines with J gene TRBJ2-7; D is ambiguous. CDR1 SEHNR and CDR2 FQNEAQ come from the germline V gene (reference sequence). This CDR3 comprises 12 residues. V shed 1 base and J shed 3 bases, with 4 bases lying between them. Here the CDR3 reads CASSLDDYEQYF. The CDR3 DNA reads TGTGCCAGCAGCTTAGACGACTACGAGCAGTACTTC.

This chain's CDR3 is CASSSWTSGRARHIQYF. Written as DNA, the CDR3 is TGTGCCAGCAGCTCCTGGACTAGCGGGAGGGCCCGACACATTCAGTACTTC. The chain carries TRBV5-6 and TRBJ2-4, with TRBD2 matching over 15 bases. CDR3 size: 17 residues. The junction had 9 bases not matched to a gene; V was cut back by 3 bases and J by 8 bases. Germline CDR1 and CDR2: SGHDT and YYEEEE.

V is TRBV6-4 and J is TRBJ2-1; D possibly uses TRBD1 or TRBD2 (9 bases each). The germline V gene encodes CDR1 MRHNA and CDR2 SNTAGT. Trimming shortened V by 6 bases and J by 5 bases, and 29 bases separated the two germline ends. The CDR3 length is 19 residues. Written as DNA, the CDR3 is TGTGCCAGCAGATGCTTGGACAGGGGAGTAGCGGGAGTCGACAATGAGCAGTTCTTC. This codes for CASRCLDRGVAGVDNEQFF.

As DNA, the CDR3 is TGTGCCAGCAGTCCCGGGCCGAGCGGATATCAAGAGACCCAGTACTTC. Translated, it gives CASSPGPSGYQETQYF. The rearrangement joins TRBV28 to TRBJ2-5; TRBD2 might be the D (5 bases). The germline V gene encodes CDR1 MDHEN and CDR2 SYDVKM. V shed 5 bases and J shed 2 bases, with 18 bases lying between them. This CDR3 spans 16 amino acids.

The chain combines TRBV7-8 with TRBJ1-6; D is ambiguous. The CDR3 runs to 15 residues. Germline assignment: CDR1 SGHVS and CDR2 FQNEAQ. V lost 5 bases and J lost 5, with 13 bases in between. Here the CDR3 reads CASSQDGFDNSPLHF. CDR3 sequence (DNA): TGTGCCAGCAGCCAGGACGGCTTTGATAATTCACCCCTCCACTTT. Full variable domain (missing parts from reference TRBV7-8 and TRBJ1-6): GAGVSQSPRYKVAKRGQDVALRCDPISGHVSLFWYQQALGQGPEFLTYFQNEAQLDKSGLPSDRFFAERPEGSVSTLKIQRTQQEDSAVYLCASSQDGFDNSPLHFGNGTRLTVT.

J is TRBJ2-7 and V is TRBV5-6; possibly TRBD1 for D (5 bases). Germline V gives CDR1 SGHDT, CDR2 YYEEEE. Trimming removed 4 bases at V and 6 bases at J, with 11 bases between. This CDR3 has 12 amino acids. CDR3 in DNA: TGTGCCAGCAGCCTTTCCAGGGTCGAGCAGTACTTC. Protein sequence: CASSLSRVEQYF.

This sequence joins TRBV27 and TRBJ2-7; TRBD1 aligns across 9 bases. V dropped 5 bases and J dropped 1; count of bases not matched to a gene: 9. CDR1 is MNHEY and CDR2 is SMNVEV in the germline V gene (reference sequence). The CDR3 runs to 16 residues. The CDR3 coding sequence is TGTGCCAGCAGTGATGGAGGGACAGGGCCTTCCTACGAGCAGTACTTC. As protein: CASSDGGTGPSYEQYF.

The chain has TRBV29-1 and TRBJ2-1; 9 bases fit TRBD2. The CDR3 has 14 residues. Losses at the gene ends were 5 bases for V and 10 bases for J; bases not matched to a gene: 12. Germline CDR1 SQVTM, CDR2 ANQGSEA. CDR3 nucleotides: TGCAGCGTTAGTGTAGCGGGAGTACTAGGGGAGCAGTTCTTC. It encodes CSVSVAGVLGEQFF.

V gene TRBV29-1 combines with J gene TRBJ2-5; D might be TRBD1 (6 bases). The J call may not be correct, given that the DNA end is closer to TRBJ2-7. The CDR3 extends over 12 amino acids. Germline loops: CDR1 SQVTM, CDR2 ANQGSEA. The CDR3 coding sequence is TGCAGCGTTGGGTTCAGGGGCTACGAGCAGTACTTC. Translation gives CSVGFRGYEQYF.

This clone is a singleton in its sample. V and J are TRBV4-2 and TRBJ2-3; D is unclear. Per germline, CDR1 LGHNA and CDR2 YNFKEQ. There are 12 residues in the CDR3. The ends were cut back, 0 bases at V and 5 bases at J, with 3 bases in the middle. Here the CDR3 reads CASSQEGDTQYF. As DNA, the CDR3 is TGTGCCAGCAGCCAAGAAGGAGATACGCAGTATTTT.

The CDR3 region is CASSPGVSGYEQYF. CDR3 DNA: TGTGCCAGCAGCCCGGGGGTGTCTGGCTACGAGCAGTACTTC. This sequence joins TRBV11-2 and TRBJ2-7; D might be TRBD2 (6 bases). The CDR3 is 14 amino acids. Looked up from germline, CDR1 is SGHAT and CDR2 is FQNNGV. V gave up 5 bases and J gave up 3 bases, with 14 bases separating them. The variable domain in full, completed from reference TRBV11-2 and TRBJ2-7, reads EAGVAQSPRYKIIEKRQSVAFWCNPISGHATLYWYQQILGQGPKLLIQFQNNGVVDDSQLPKDRFSAERLKGVDSTLKIQPAKLEDSAVYLCASSPGVSGYEQYFGPGTRLTVT.

This chain links TRBV7-3 with TRBJ2-7; 8 positions match TRBD2. Germline lookup yields CDR1 SGHTA and CDR2 FQGTGA. The length of the CDR3 is 15 residues. V shed 6 bases, J shed 0 bases, and the junction held 7 bases outside the gene matches. The CDR3 loop reads CASSLTSGGSYEQYF. For the CDR3, the DNA is TGTGCCAGCAGTCTCACAAGCGGGGGCTCCTACGAGCAGTACTTC.